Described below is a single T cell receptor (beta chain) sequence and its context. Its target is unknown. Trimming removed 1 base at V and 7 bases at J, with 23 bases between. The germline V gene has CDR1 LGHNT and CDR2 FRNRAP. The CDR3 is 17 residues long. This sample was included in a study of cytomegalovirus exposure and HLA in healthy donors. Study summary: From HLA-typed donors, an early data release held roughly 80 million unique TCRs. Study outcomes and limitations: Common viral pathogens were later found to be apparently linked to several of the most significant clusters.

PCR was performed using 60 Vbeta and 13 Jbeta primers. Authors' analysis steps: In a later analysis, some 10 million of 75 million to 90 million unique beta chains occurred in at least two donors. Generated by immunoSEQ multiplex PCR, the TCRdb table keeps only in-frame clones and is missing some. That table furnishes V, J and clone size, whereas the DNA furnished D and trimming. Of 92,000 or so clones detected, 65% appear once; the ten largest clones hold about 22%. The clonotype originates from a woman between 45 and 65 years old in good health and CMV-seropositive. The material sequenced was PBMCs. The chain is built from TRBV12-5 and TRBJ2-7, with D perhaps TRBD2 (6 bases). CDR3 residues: CASGLDLGTPDGVEQYF. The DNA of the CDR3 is TGTGCTAGTGGTTTGGACCTAGGGACTCCCGACGGGGTTGAGCAGTACTTC.